Presented here are 25 T cell receptor beta chains from one specimen sequenced in a study of blood T cell repertoires in COVID-19. Sequencing was performed with immunoSEQ multiplex PCR; in TCRdb, only in-frame clones are kept and a portion is missing. In the table there are some 250,000 clones, around 80% of which are singletons. Sequenced input: peripheral blood. The receptors stem from a man aged 40-50 years with acute or convalescent COVID-19.

The V call is TRBV28, the J call TRBJ1-4; D not resolved. This CDR3 has 12 amino acids. Germline V gene lookup returns CDR1 MDHEN and CDR2 SYDVKM. The V end lost 5 bases, the J end lost 7 bases, and 8 bases lay between the germline ends. The CDR3 reads CASSAVGEKLFF. The CDR3 region has the DNA TGTGCCAGCAGTGCGGTGGGTGAAAAACTGTTTTTT.

The CDR3 loop reads CASSQEGVVTLSTDTQYF. For the CDR3, the DNA is TGTGCCAGCAGCCAAGAAGGAGTGGTGACCCTAAGCACAGATACGCAGTATTTT. The J gene is TRBJ2-3, the V gene TRBV3-1 (or the pseudogene TRBV3-2); D gene ambiguous. Germline V lookup: CDR1 LGHDT, CDR2 YNNKEL (reference sequence). V lost 0 bases and J lost 0, with 16 bases in between. This CDR3 has 18 amino acids.

This clone appeared a few times. This sequence joins TRBV29-1 and TRBJ1-5; 8 bases line up with TRBD1. CDR3 length equals 14 residues. Unmatched junction bases numbered 6, after V lost 6 bases and J lost 2 bases. Germline lookup yields CDR1 SQVTM and CDR2 ANQGSEA. The CDR3 DNA reads TGCAGCGTATGGACAGGGACTCGCAATCAGCCCCAGCATTTT. Amino acids: CSVWTGTRNQPQHF.

This clone appeared a single time. The gene calls are TRBV7-3 and TRBJ2-2; D is ambiguous. Looked up from germline, CDR1 is SGHTA and CDR2 is FQGTGA. The V end was cut by 2 bases, the J end by 0 bases, with 7 bases between. There are 15 residues in the CDR3. This CDR3 is CASSLGPTNTGELFF. The DNA for the CDR3 is TGTGCCAGCAGCTTAGGGCCGACGAACACCGGGGAGCTGTTTTTT.

The chain has TRBV9 and TRBJ2-5, with unresolved D. V was shortened by 2 bases and J by 4 bases, with 15 bases between the two germline ends. Germline CDR1 and CDR2: SGDLS and YYNGEE. This CDR3 contains 15 residues. In nucleotides, the CDR3 is TGTGCCAGCAGCGTGCAAACATCGGGTGGAGAGACCCAGTACTTC. It translates to CASSVQTSGGETQYF.

This chain joins TRBV9 and TRBJ1-4; D is perhaps TRBD1 (5 bases). Germline loops: CDR1 SGDLS, CDR2 YYNGEE. The CDR3 is made up of 14 amino acids. Trimming left V 3 bases short and J 7 bases short, with 13 bases between. The CDR3 protein is CASSANPQGEKLFF. The CDR3 region has the DNA TGTGCCAGCAGCGCAAACCCCCAGGGTGAAAAACTGTTTTTT.

The V call is TRBV25-1, the J call TRBJ2-3, with 8 nucleotides matching TRBD2. This CDR3 is built from 17 residues. Germline values: CDR1 MGHDK, CDR2 SYGVNS. V lost 2 bases to trimming and J lost 2 bases; unmatched junction nucleotides: 9. The CDR3 coding sequence is TGTGCCAGCAGTGAACATGCAGCGGGAGACCTCACAGATACGCAGTATTTT. This gives the protein CASSEHAAGDLTDTQYF.

V usage is TRBV7-9 and J usage is TRBJ2-3, with a tentative D call TRBD2 (6 bases). The CDR3 loop spans 15 amino acids. V lost 6 bases, J lost 7 bases, and 20 bases lay in between. Germline V CDR1 and CDR2: SEHNR, FQNEAQ (reference sequence). DNA of the CDR3: TGTGCCAGCAGACCCACGGGTAACGCGGGACATACGCAGTATTTT. Translation gives CASRPTGNAGHTQYF.

The chain couples TRBV7-3 to TRBJ1-3; no clear D. Germline V gene sequence: CDR1 SGHTA, CDR2 FQGTGA. V was trimmed by 7 bases and J by 0 bases, leaving 10 bases between them. The CDR3 extends over 14 amino acids. The DNA of the CDR3 is TGTGCCAGCAAGGAGAGCTCCTCTGGAAACACCATATATTTT. Translating gives CASKESSSGNTIYF.

The chain uses TRBV4-2 and TRBJ2-7, with TRBD2 matching 7 bases. The CDR3 contains 16 residues. V trimming: 3 bases; J trimming: 4 bases; junction bases outside the gene matches: 12. CDR1 and CDR2 (germline): LGHNA, YNFKEQ. The CDR3 reads CASSQWAGEYPYEQYF. DNA for the CDR3: TGTGCCAGCAGCCAGTGGGCGGGAGAGTACCCTTACGAGCAGTACTTC.

This clone was detected a few times. The genes are TRBV19 and TRBJ1-2; possibly TRBD1 for D (6 bases). The length of the CDR3 is 14 residues. Germline-derived CDR1 and CDR2 are LNHDA and SQIVND (reference sequence). V shed 5 bases and J shed 4 bases, with 14 bases lying between them. The CDR3 protein is CASSSQGWGYGYTF. CDR3 bases: TGTGCCAGTAGTTCACAGGGATGGGGCTATGGCTACACCTTC.

This chain connects TRBV7-6 to TRBJ2-3, with 10 bases lining up with TRBD1. The CDR3 is made up of 16 amino acids. Germline CDR1 reads SGHVS; CDR2 reads FNYEAQ. V lost 4 bases, J lost 0 bases, and 4 bases stayed unmatched. CDR3 bases: TGTGCCAGCAGCTCGACAGGGGGCTTAAGCACAGATACGCAGTATTTT. It specifies CASSSTGGLSTDTQYF.

This chain links TRBV5-8 with TRBJ1-3, with D maybe TRBD1 (6 bases). This CDR3 region has 14 residues. Germline-derived CDR1 and CDR2 are SGHTS and YDEGEE. The germline V and J ends were trimmed by 2 bases and 7 bases, with 13 bases remaining between them. The CDR3 protein is CASSFMGAENTIYF. CDR3 DNA sequence: TGTGCCAGCAGCTTTATGGGGGCGGAGAACACCATATATTTT. Looking up the rest from reference TRBV5-8 and TRBJ1-3 gives the full variable domain: EAGVTQSPTHLIKTRGQQATLRCSPISGHTSVYWYQQALGLGLQFLLWYDEGEERNRGNFPPRFSGRQFPNYSSELNVNALELEDSALYLCASSFMGAENTIYFGEGSWLTVV.

V and J are TRBV5-8 and TRBJ1-4; 8 nucleotides line up with TRBD1. The CDR3 totals 15 residues. Trimming removed 3 bases from V and 7 bases from J; junction bases left unmatched: 8. CDR1 and CDR2 from the germline V gene are SGHTS and YDEGEE. The CDR3 nucleotides read TGTGCCAGCAGCTCATACAGGGGGGGAAGTGAAAAACTGTTTTTT. Its protein product is CASSSYRGGSEKLFF.

V is TRBV19 and J is TRBJ2-1; D is uncertain. V dropped 8 bases and J dropped 5 bases, with 13 bases sitting between them. This CDR3 region has 13 residues. CDR1 and CDR2 (germline): LNHDA, SQIVND (reference sequence). CDR3: CASSKQRDNEQFF. CDR3 DNA sequence: TGTGCCAGTTCAAAACAGAGAGACAATGAGCAGTTCTTC.

The V and J genes are TRBV7-9 and TRBJ1-1, with D possibly matching TRBD1 (5 bases). The germline V gene has CDR1 SEHNR and CDR2 FQNEAQ (reference sequence). The V and J ends lost 4 bases and 0 bases respectively, with 12 bases between them. The CDR3 length is 15 residues. CDR3 region: CASSSFRQLNTEAFF. DNA of the CDR3: TGTGCCAGCAGCTCCTTCCGACAGTTGAACACTGAAGCTTTCTTT.

This clone was recorded many times. V gene TRBV6-5 combines with J gene TRBJ2-7; 9 bases are shared with TRBD1. The CDR3 has 14 amino acids. The V and J ends lost 2 bases and 6 bases, in that order; junction bases with no gene match: 5. Looked up from germline, CDR1 is MNHEY and CDR2 is SVGAGI. CDR3 coding DNA: TGTGCCAGCAGTTACGGGACAGGGCGGGGCGAGCAGTACTTC. It specifies CASSYGTGRGEQYF.

This sequence joins TRBV19 and TRBJ2-2; D not certain. The V end was cut by 1 base, the J end by 1 base, with 4 bases between. Per germline, CDR1 LNHDA and CDR2 SQIVND (reference sequence). This CDR3 has 14 residues. CDR3 loop: CASSIGQNTGELFF. In nucleotides, the CDR3 is TGTGCCAGTAGTATAGGACAGAACACCGGGGAGCTGTTTTTT.

J is TRBJ1-4 and V is TRBV2; the D is unclear. Trimming took off 3 bases at V and 4 bases at J, with 6 bases between the two ends. Germline CDR1 reads SNHLY; CDR2 reads FYNNEI. This CDR3 has 13 residues. CDR3 loop: CASSEPGNEKLFF. CDR3 DNA: TGTGCCAGCAGTGAGCCCGGTAATGAAAAACTGTTTTTT.

The J gene is TRBJ2-7, the V gene TRBV3-1 (or the pseudogene TRBV3-2); TRBD1 aligns across 8 bases. The CDR3 totals 14 residues. Germline CDR1 reads LGHDT; CDR2 reads YNNKEL (reference sequence). V was clipped by 2 bases and J by 3 bases; unmatched bases: 3. The chain's CDR3 is CASSQPDRGYEQYF. The CDR3 DNA follows: TGTGCCAGCAGCCAACCTGACAGGGGCTACGAGCAGTACTTC.

This chain connects TRBV5-4 to TRBJ2-3, with a possible D match to TRBD2 (6 bases). This CDR3 is 15 amino acids long. V lost 4 bases, J lost 2 bases, and 14 bases lay in between. CDR1 SGHNT and CDR2 YYREEE come from the germline V gene (reference sequence). CDR3 in amino acids: CASSRAGTLTDTQYF. Here the CDR3 DNA reads TGTGCCAGCAGCCGAGCTGGGACTCTCACAGATACGCAGTATTTT. Drawing the rest from reference TRBV5-4 and TRBJ2-3, the complete variable domain is ETGVTQSPTHLIKTRGQQVTLRCSSQSGHNTVSWYQQALGQGPQFIFQYYREEENGRGNFPPRFSGLQFPNYSSELNVNALELDDSALYLCASSRAGTLTDTQYFGPGTRLTVL.

The chain joins TRBV19 to TRBJ2-5, with D possibly matching TRBD1 (6 bases). This CDR3 is built from 13 residues. Trimming removed 4 bases from V and 2 bases from J, with 8 bases in between. Germline lookup yields CDR1 LNHDA and CDR2 SQIVND (reference sequence). The CDR3 sequence: CASSKGGQETQYF. The CDR3 coding sequence is TGTGCCAGTAGTAAAGGGGGACAAGAGACCCAGTACTTC.

The chain joins TRBV4-3 to TRBJ1-2; D gene uncertain. Between the trimmed V and J ends, which lost 0 bases and 8 bases, there was a span of 13 bases. Germline loops: CDR1 LGHNA, CDR2 YSLEER. The CDR3 contains 14 residues. This chain's CDR3 is CASSQDIFTNGYTF. CDR3 in DNA: TGCGCCAGCAGCCAAGATATTTTCACTAACGGCTACACCTTC.

This clone was picked up one time. This rearrangement joins TRBV18 to TRBJ2-5; D is possibly TRBD1 (6 bases). Deletions cut 5 bases from V and 2 bases from J, with 12 bases between. CDR1 and CDR2 (germline): KGHSH, LQKENI. The CDR3 consists of 14 residues. The CDR3 sequence: CASSSGQNQETQYF. DNA for the CDR3: TGTGCCAGCTCAAGCGGACAGAATCAAGAGACCCAGTACTTC.

The sample holds one count of this clone. V gene TRBV6-2 or TRBV6-3 combines with J gene TRBJ2-7, with TRBD2 identical over 7 bases. CDR1 and CDR2 from the germline V gene are MNHEY and SVGEGT. After removal of 3 bases from V and 4 bases from J, the junction contained 6 bases not matched to a gene. The CDR3 runs 14 residues. Here the CDR3 reads CASSYYGGRYEQYF. DNA of the CDR3: TGTGCCAGCAGTTATTACGGCGGGAGATACGAGCAGTACTTC.